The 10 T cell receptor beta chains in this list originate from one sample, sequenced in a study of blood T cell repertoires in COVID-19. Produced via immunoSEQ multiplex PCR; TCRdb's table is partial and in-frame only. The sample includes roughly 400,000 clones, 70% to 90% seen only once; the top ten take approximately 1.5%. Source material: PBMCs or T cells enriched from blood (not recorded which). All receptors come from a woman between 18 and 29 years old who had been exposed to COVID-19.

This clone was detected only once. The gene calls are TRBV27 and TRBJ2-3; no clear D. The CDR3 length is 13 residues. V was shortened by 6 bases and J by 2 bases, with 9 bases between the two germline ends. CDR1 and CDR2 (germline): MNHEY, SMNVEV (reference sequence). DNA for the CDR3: TGTGCCAGCAGCCGACAAATCACAGATACGCAGTATTTT. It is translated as CASSRQITDTQYF.

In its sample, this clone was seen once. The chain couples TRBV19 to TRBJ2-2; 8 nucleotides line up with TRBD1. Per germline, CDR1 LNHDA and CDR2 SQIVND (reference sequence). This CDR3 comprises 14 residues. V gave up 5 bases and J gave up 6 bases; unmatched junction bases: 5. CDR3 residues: CASSDQTGAGELFF. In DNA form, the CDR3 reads TGTGCCAGTAGTGATCAGACAGGGGCCGGGGAGCTGTTTTTT.

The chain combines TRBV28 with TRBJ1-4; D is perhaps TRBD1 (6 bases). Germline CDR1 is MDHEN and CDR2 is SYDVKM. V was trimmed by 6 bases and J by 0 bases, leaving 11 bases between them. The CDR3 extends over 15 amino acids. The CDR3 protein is CASRTDRATNEKLFF. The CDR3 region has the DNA TGTGCCAGCAGGACGGACAGAGCAACTAATGAAAAACTGTTTTTT.

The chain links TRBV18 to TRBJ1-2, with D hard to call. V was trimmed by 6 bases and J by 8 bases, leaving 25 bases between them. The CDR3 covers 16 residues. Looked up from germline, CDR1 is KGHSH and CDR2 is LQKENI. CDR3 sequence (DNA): TGTGCCAGCTCCGGTGGAGCTATCCAGATTACGTCGGGCTACACCTTC. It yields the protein CASSGGAIQITSGYTF. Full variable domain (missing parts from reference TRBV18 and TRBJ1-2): NAGVMQNPRHLVRRRGQEARLRCSPMKGHSHVYWYRQLPEEGLKFMVYLQKENIIDESGMPKERFSAEFPKEGPSILRIQQVVRGDSAAYFCASSGGAIQITSGYTFGSGTRLTVV.

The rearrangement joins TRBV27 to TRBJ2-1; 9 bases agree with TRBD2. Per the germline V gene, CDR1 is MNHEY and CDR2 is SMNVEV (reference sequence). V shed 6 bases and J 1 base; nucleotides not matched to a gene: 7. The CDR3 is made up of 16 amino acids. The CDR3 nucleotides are TGTGCCAGCAGAGAACTAGCGGGCGGGTCCTACAATGAGCAGTTCTTC. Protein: CASRELAGGSYNEQFF.

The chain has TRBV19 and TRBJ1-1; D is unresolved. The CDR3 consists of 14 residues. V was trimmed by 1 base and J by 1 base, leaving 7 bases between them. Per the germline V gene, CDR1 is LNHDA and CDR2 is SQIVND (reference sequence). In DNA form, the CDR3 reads TGTGCCAGTAGTATAGGTCGGGGGAACACTGAAGCTTTCTTT. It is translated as CASSIGRGNTEAFF.

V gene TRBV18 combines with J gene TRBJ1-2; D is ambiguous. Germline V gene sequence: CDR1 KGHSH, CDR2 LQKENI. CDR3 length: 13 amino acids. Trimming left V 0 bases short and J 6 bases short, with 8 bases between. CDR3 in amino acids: CASSPPWRDGYTF. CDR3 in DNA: TGTGCCAGCTCACCACCGTGGAGGGATGGCTACACCTTC.

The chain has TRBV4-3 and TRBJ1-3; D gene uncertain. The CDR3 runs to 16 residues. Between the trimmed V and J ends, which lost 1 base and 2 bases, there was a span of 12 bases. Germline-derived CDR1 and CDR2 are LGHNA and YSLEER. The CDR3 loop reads CASSQVGTVAGNTIYF. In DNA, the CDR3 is TGCGCCAGCAGCCAAGTGGGTACAGTGGCTGGAAACACCATATATTTT.

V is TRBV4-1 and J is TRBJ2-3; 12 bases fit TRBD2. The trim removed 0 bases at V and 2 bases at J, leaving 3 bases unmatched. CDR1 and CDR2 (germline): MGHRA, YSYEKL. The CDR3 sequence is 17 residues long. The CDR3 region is CASSQDRLAGATDTQYF. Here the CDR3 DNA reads TGCGCCAGCAGCCAAGATCGACTAGCGGGGGCCACAGATACGCAGTATTTT.

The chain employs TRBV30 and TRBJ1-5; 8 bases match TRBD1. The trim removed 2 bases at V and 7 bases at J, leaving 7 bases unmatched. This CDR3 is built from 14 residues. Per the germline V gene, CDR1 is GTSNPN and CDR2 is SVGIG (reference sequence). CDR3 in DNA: TGTGCCTGGAGTACAACAGGGGGGCGGCAGCCCCAGCATTTT. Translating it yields CAWSTTGGRQPQHF.